This T cell receptor (beta chain) was documented in a study of T cell clusters in autoimmune cytopenias. Regarding the study as a whole: Comparing secondary cytopenia with chronic lymphocytic leukemia showed no cluster-lack signature, apparently masked by lymphoma repertoire. No experiment has yet validated the function of the T cell clusters defined in silico.

The CDR3 runs 15 residues. CDR1 and CDR2 (germline): KGHSH, LQKENI. Details on this clonotype: Its target is not known.

Multiplex touch-down PCR amplified TRB using TRB-A and TRB-B pools in one tube. TCRdb derives one entry per CDR3 protein from the multiplex PCR reads, leaving out DNA. The record lists around 2,400 distinct CDR3 sequences, of which the ten most abundant hold about three fifths. Approximately 36,000 genome equivalents of blood DNA were amplified for TRB. The material sequenced was peripheral blood. This receptor was taken from a human donor with an autoimmune cytopenia or autoimmune hepatitis (not recorded which). V gene TRBV18 combines with J gene TRBJ2-1; the TRBD1 assignment by TCRdb is unverifiable without DNA. The CDR3 sequence: CASSPQGGAYNEQFF.